Listed below are T cell receptor beta chains from one sample, sequenced in a study of shared clonotypes between healthy human individuals. TCRdb's table, derived via immunoSEQ multiplex PCR, lists solely in-frame clones and lacks some. The sample includes around 2,000,000 clones, less than 95% of them seen just once. Sequenced input: naive CD8+ T cells sorted from blood. The receptors shown here come from a man between 18 and 29 years old in good health. The CDR3 runs from the conserved cysteine through the conserved F or W. The D gene is left open where the match is weak. Clone size is given for some rows only: seen once, a few or many times, or a class if the clone is expanded.

CASSVTDDYGYTF | TGTGCCAGCAGCGTTACGGACGACTATGGCTACACCTTC | TRBV9 | NA | TRBJ1-2 | once
CASSQDIFFAGELFF | TGTGCCAGCAGCCAGGACATATTCTTCGCCGGGGAGCTGTTTTTT | TRBV7-9 | NA | TRBJ2-2 | once
CASSPGAGQISNQPQHF | TGTGCCAGCAGCCCGGGAGCGGGACAGATTAGCAATCAGCCCCAGCATTTT | TRBV7-8 | TRBD1 | TRBJ1-5 | NA
CASSYGILSNPYEQYF | TGTGCCAGCAGTTATGGCATACTAAGTAATCCCTACGAGCAGTACTTC | TRBV6-5 | NA | TRBJ2-7 | NA
CASSLAWGTLYEQYF | TGTGCCAGTAGTCTAGCTTGGGGGACCCTATACGAGCAGTACTTC | TRBV19 | NA | TRBJ2-7 | NA
CASSQEWGPSGNTIYF | TGCGCCAGCAGCCAAGAGTGGGGGCCCTCTGGAAACACCATATATTTT | TRBV4-1 | NA | TRBJ1-3 | NA
CASSEGVEQFF | TGTGCCAGCTCAGAGGGGGTTGAGCAGTTCTTC | TRBV18 | NA | TRBJ2-1 | NA
CASSRFPSYEQYF | TGTGCCAGCAGCCGCTTTCCCTCCTACGAGCAGTACTTC | TRBV27 | NA | TRBJ2-7 | NA
CASAQGLGGEKLFF | TGTGCCAGCGCACAGGGGCTCGGCGGTGAAAAACTGTTTTTT | TRBV6-5 | TRBD1 | TRBJ1-4 | NA
CASRTPSYEQYF | TGTGCCAGCAGGACACCCTCTTACGAGCAGTACTTC | TRBV6-1 | NA | TRBJ2-7 | NA
CASSLVAGANVLTF | TGTGCCAGCAGCTTAGTAGCCGGGGCCAACGTCCTGACTTTC | TRBV7-6 | NA | TRBJ2-6 | once
CASSLEGSSSYEQYF | TGTGCCAGCAGCTTAGAAGGCAGTAGCTCCTACGAGCAGTACTTC | TRBV13 | NA | TRBJ2-7 | NA
CAIGDRDNNSNQPQHF | TGTGCCATCGGGGACCGGGACAACAATAGCAATCAGCCCCAGCATTTT | TRBV7-8 | NA | TRBJ1-5 | NA
CASSLGGGGLLLGTDTQYF | TGTGCCAGCAGCTTGGGCGGAGGGGGGCTATTGCTAGGCACAGATACGCAGTATTTT | TRBV5-6 | NA | TRBJ2-3 | NA
CASSAPIGQPITGELFF | TGTGCCAGCAGCGCCCCGATAGGACAGCCCATTACCGGGGAGCTGTTTTTT | TRBV9 | NA | TRBJ2-2 | NA